The 15 T cell receptor beta chains presented below share a single source sample, sequenced in a study of PD-1 blockade in classical Hodgkin lymphoma. The protocol was immunoSEQ multiplex PCR, while the TCRdb copy is restricted to in-frame clones and leaves out a portion. The sample lists about 96,000 clones; roughly 91% were seen once. Time point here: cycle 4 day 1 (C4D1), after around six weeks of nivolumab. All patients experienced relapse after autologous stem cell transplantation, and brentuximab vedotin exposure was variable. The sample here was peripheral blood mononuclear cells (PBMCs), taken before the fourth cycle of nivolumab. These receptors originate from a human donor with classical Hodgkin lymphoma.

On this clone itself: Germline and junction disagree at one end, which may indicate a read error. CDR3 DNA: TGTGCTAGCAGCTTAGACGCGGGGACTGAAGCTTTCTTT. Translating it yields CASSLDAGTEAFF. This chain connects TRBV7-7 to TRBJ1-1, with D hard to call. The germline gives CDR1 SSHAT, CDR2 FNYEAQ (reference sequence). The CDR3 totals 13 residues.

The rearrangement uses TRBV5-4 and TRBJ2-2, with 14 bases matching TRBD2. Trimming cost V 3 bases and J 5 bases; bases outside gene matches: 0. The CDR3 has 15 amino acids. In germline, CDR1 is SGHNT, CDR2 YYREEE (reference sequence). The CDR3 spells CASSWTSGRTGELFF. The CDR3 DNA follows: TGTGCCAGCAGCTGGACTAGCGGGAGGACCGGGGAGCTGTTTTTT.

The rearrangement uses TRBV6-1 and TRBJ2-5, with D perhaps matching TRBD1 (5 bases). Germline CDR1 and CDR2: MNHNS and SASEGT. With 6 bases removed from V and 2 bases from J, the gap between germline ends came to 10 bases. This CDR3 region has 13 residues. The CDR3 nucleotides are TGTGCCAGCAGACAGGTCCCTCAAGAGACCCAGTACTTC. Amino acids: CASRQVPQETQYF.

The chain couples TRBV5-1 to TRBJ2-4, with 8 bases lining up with TRBD1. V was pared by 2 bases and J by 3 bases, with 7 bases of the junction left unmatched. Germline V gene sequence: CDR1 SGHRS, CDR2 YFSETQ. There are 16 residues in the CDR3. The CDR3 region is CASSFVGQGGKNIQYF. CDR3 nucleotides: TGCGCCAGCAGCTTCGTAGGACAGGGTGGCAAAAACATTCAGTACTTC.

The rearrangement joins TRBV6-6 to TRBJ2-2, with no clear D. Germline V lookup: CDR1 MNHNY, CDR2 SVGAGI (reference sequence). This CDR3 region has 14 residues. The germline V and J ends were trimmed by 2 bases and 0 bases, with 4 bases remaining between them. CDR3 amino acids: CASSYHPNTGELFF. In DNA, the CDR3 is TGTGCCAGCAGTTACCATCCGAACACCGGGGAGCTGTTTTTT.

This clone is a singleton in its sample. This rearrangement joins TRBV14 to TRBJ2-7, with D possibly being TRBD1 or TRBD2 (5 bases each). The V gene lost 3 bases and the J gene lost 12 bases, with 18 bases spanning the gap. This CDR3 has 13 residues. CDR1 is SGHDN, CDR2 FVKESK, per germline. The CDR3 loop is CASSHTGTPRRYF. DNA of the CDR3: TGTGCCAGCAGCCACACCGGGACGCCCCGTCGGTACTTC.

This chain links TRBV9 with TRBJ2-1, with D possibly matching TRBD1 (5 bases). Trimming pared 0 bases from V and 9 bases from J, leaving 13 bases between. CDR1 and CDR2 (germline): SGDLS, YYNGEE. The CDR3 sequence is 14 residues long. The chain's CDR3 is CASSVVGLSSEQFF. The CDR3 DNA reads as TGTGCCAGCAGCGTAGTGGGGCTTTCCAGTGAGCAGTTCTTC.

The rearrangement links TRBV25-1 to TRBJ1-2, with D uncertain. This CDR3 is 14 amino acids long. Germline-derived CDR1 and CDR2 are MGHDK and SYGVNS. The ends were cut back, 3 bases at V and 1 base at J, with 9 bases in the middle. This CDR3 is CASSDTGFNYGYTF. The DNA of the CDR3 is TGTGCCAGCAGTGATACGGGGTTTAACTATGGCTACACCTTC.

The chain recombines TRBV21-1 with TRBJ2-7; the D call of TRBD1 is as the table states it, not checked on the DNA. TRBV21-1 is recorded as a pseudogene. There are 16 residues in the CDR3. CDR3 in DNA: TGTGCCAGCAGCAAGGGGATACAGGCTGGCGTCCACGAGCAGTACTTC. It codes for CASSKGIQAGVHEQYF.

The gene calls are TRBV5-1 and TRBJ1-4, with a weak D call TRBD1 (6 bases). The ends were cut back, 0 bases at V and 8 bases at J, with 14 bases in the middle. The CDR3 is 15 amino acids. Per the germline V gene, CDR1 is SGHRS and CDR2 is YFSETQ. CDR3 nucleotides: TGCGCCAGCAGCTTGGGGTCAGGGGTGAACGAAAAACTGTTTTTT. This sequence encodes CASSLGSGVNEKLFF.

The table lists this clone with a count of one. The chain recombines TRBV19 with TRBJ2-5; possible D gene TRBD1, 5 bases. In germline, CDR1 is LNHDA, CDR2 SQIVND (reference sequence). Trimming cost V 4 bases and J 2 bases, with 17 bases left between them. This CDR3 region has 16 residues. The CDR3 region is CASSNSIGVGQETQYF. The CDR3 nucleotides read TGTGCCAGTAGTAATAGTATAGGGGTCGGGCAAGAGACCCAGTACTTC.

This clone was detected only once. This chain joins TRBV5-6 and TRBJ2-7; TRBD2 aligns across 8 bases. Trimming cost V 6 bases and J 4 bases; bases outside gene matches: 12. Germline values: CDR1 SGHDT, CDR2 YYEEEE. This CDR3 has 15 residues. The CDR3 DNA sequence: TGTGCCAGCACTAGAAGGGCGGGAGGTAGGTACGAGCAGTACTTC. Protein product: CASTRRAGGRYEQYF.

This chain joins TRBV6-5 and TRBJ2-1; D unresolved. From germline, CDR1 is MNHEY and CDR2 SVGAGI. The CDR3 has 15 amino acids. The V gene lost 2 bases and the J gene lost 3 bases, with 11 bases spanning the gap. Written as DNA, the CDR3 is TGTGCCAGCAGTTACAAGGCTACTCTCTACAATGAGCAGTTCTTC. It specifies CASSYKATLYNEQFF.

This clone showed up just a few times. The chain is built from TRBV11-2 and TRBJ2-1; 9 nucleotides align to TRBD2. Germline V CDR1 and CDR2: SGHAT, FQNNGV. This CDR3 is built from 16 residues. Unmatched junction bases numbered 3, after V lost 3 bases and J lost 0 bases. The CDR3 DNA sequence: TGTGCCAGCAGCTTCCTAGCGGGACTCTCCTACAATGAGCAGTTCTTC. Amino acid sequence: CASSFLAGLSYNEQFF.

V and J are TRBV5-1 and TRBJ1-1; D perhaps matches TRBD1 (6 bases). In germline, CDR1 is SGHRS, CDR2 YFSETQ. Trimming stripped 0 bases from V and 5 bases from J, with 11 bases between. The CDR3 length is 14 residues. The CDR3 sequence is CASSLGRGKTEAFF. CDR3 nucleotides: TGCGCCAGCAGCTTGGGCAGGGGAAAGACTGAAGCTTTCTTT. The full variable domain, in which reference TRBV5-1 and TRBJ1-1 provide the parts outside the CDR3, is KAGVTQTPRYLIKTRGQQVTLSCSPISGHRSVSWYQQTPGQGLQFLFEYFSETQRNKGNFPGRFSGRQFSNSRSEMNVSTLELGDSALYLCASSLGRGKTEAFFGQGTRLTVV.